The 8 T cell receptor beta chains below all came from one sample that was sequenced in a study of blood T cell repertoires in COVID-19. Profiled with immunoSEQ multiplex PCR; TCRdb holds only in-frame clones, not every one. The sample contains under 300,000 clones, about 89% of which appear only once. Specimen: PBMCs or T cells enriched from blood (not recorded which). Source of these receptors: a man between 35 and 55 years old who had recovered from COVID-19.

The rearrangement links TRBV10-1 to TRBJ2-6, with 9 bases lining up with TRBD2. The J segment lost 1 base and the V segment lost 11 bases, leaving 3 bases of the junction unmatched. Germline lookup yields CDR1 WNHNN and CDR2 SYGVQD (reference sequence). The CDR3 is made up of 14 amino acids. CDR3 in DNA: TGCGCCCGCGGGGGGGGGTCTGGGGCCAACGTCCTGACTTTC. It yields the protein CARGGGSGANVLTF.

The chain joins TRBV18 to TRBJ1-6, with D perhaps TRBD1 (6 bases). CDR1 KGHSH and CDR2 LQKENI come from the germline V gene. Trimming cost V 5 bases and J 7 bases, with 9 bases left between them. CDR3 length equals 13 residues. The CDR3 coding sequence is TGTGCCAGCTCATCCGACAGGAATTCACCCCTCCACTTT. Amino acids: CASSSDRNSPLHF.

For the CDR3, the DNA is TGTGCCAGCAGTTTCTTAGTAGGGGTTGGTAATAATTCACCCCTCCACTTT. Its protein is CASSFLVGVGNNSPLHF. The chain carries TRBV28 and TRBJ1-6; D perhaps matches TRBD1 (5 bases). Trimming shortened V by 3 bases and J by 5 bases, and 17 bases separated the two germline ends. Germline V CDR1 and CDR2: MDHEN, SYDVKM. The CDR3 contains 17 residues.

Points on this clone: Other nucleotide sequences in the sample specify the same CDR3. This chain joins TRBV18 and TRBJ1-5, with a possible D match to TRBD1 (5 bases). Trimming took 3 bases from V and 5 from J, leaving 8 bases between them. CDR3 length: 13 amino acids. CDR1 is KGHSH and CDR2 is LQKENI in the germline V gene. CDR3 amino acids: CASSPGLDQPQHF. DNA of the CDR3: TGTGCCAGCTCACCGGGGCTTGATCAGCCCCAGCATTTT.

The chain links TRBV10-3 to TRBJ2-4, with D tentatively TRBD1 (6 bases). The V gene lost 2 bases and the J gene lost 11 bases, with 7 bases spanning the gap. The CDR3 length is 11 residues. Germline CDR1 and CDR2: ENHRY and SYGVKD. CDR3 sequence: CAISEEGVQYF. The CDR3 DNA reads TGTGCCATCAGTGAGGAGGGGGTTCAGTACTTC.

V and J are TRBV19 and TRBJ2-1; 7 bases are shared with TRBD1. J lost 2 bases, V lost 4 bases, and 2 bases had no gene match. Per germline, CDR1 LNHDA and CDR2 SQIVND (reference sequence). The CDR3 sequence is 14 residues long. The CDR3 reads CASSNRGPYNEQFF. In DNA form, the CDR3 reads TGTGCCAGTAGTAACAGGGGACCCTACAATGAGCAGTTCTTC.

The rearrangement links TRBV2 to TRBJ1-2; 7 positions agree with TRBD1. Losses at the gene ends were 5 bases for V and 4 bases for J; bases not matched to a gene: 4. Per the germline V gene, CDR1 is SNHLY and CDR2 is FYNNEI. The CDR3 runs 13 residues. CDR3 bases: TGTGCCAGCAGTATCAGGGGGAGCTATGGCTACACCTTC. Protein sequence: CASSIRGSYGYTF.

This chain connects TRBV7-9 to TRBJ2-2; a weak D match, TRBD1 (6 bases). Germline V gene lookup returns CDR1 SEHNR and CDR2 FQNEAQ (reference sequence). V dropped 5 bases and J dropped 1 base, with 14 bases sitting between them. The CDR3 has 16 residues. For the CDR3, the DNA is TGTGCCAGCAGCACAACCGGGACACTGAACACCGGGGAGCTGTTTTTT. This codes for CASSTTGTLNTGELFF.